Listed here are 17 T cell receptor beta chains from one sample, sequenced in a study of blood T cells in healthy people across ages. The use of a sample-barcoded 5' primer and a J-beta primer mix characterized a second PCR of about 7 to 12 cycles. TCRdb recomputed calls from the 5' RACE reads with MiXCR, one row per CDR3 protein. There are roughly 700,000 distinct CDR3 sequences in the sample; 25% occur only once, and roughly 9% lies in the top ten. The same data also contributed to another study, on T cells of mothers and their children.

The sample consisted of blood. Receptors originate from a boy younger than 18 in good health.

The chain carries TRBV12-3 or TRBV12-4 and TRBJ2-1; the D gene is possibly TRBD2 (6 bases). The ends were cut back, 6 bases at V and 8 bases at J, with 20 bases in the middle. The CDR3 sequence is 15 residues long. The CDR3 region has the DNA TGTGCCAGCAGCCCAGGGAGGTCGGGTGGGGATGAGCAGTTCTTC. This sequence encodes CASSPGRSGGDEQFF.

The chain is built from TRBV27 and TRBJ1-2, with unresolved D. The CDR3 runs to 13 residues. The ends were cut back, 2 bases at V and 8 bases at J, with 12 bases in the middle. CDR1 MNHEY and CDR2 SMNVEV come from the germline V gene (reference sequence). For the CDR3, the DNA is TGTGCCAGCAGTTTAATGGGTTATGGCGGCTACACCTTC. Protein product: CASSLMGYGGYTF.

The chain joins TRBV7-3 to TRBJ2-5; TRBD1 matches 7 bases. The J call is uncertain, as TRBJ2-1 better fits the DNA end. The CDR3 runs to 13 residues. Germline V gene sequence: CDR1 SGHTA, CDR2 FQGTGA. The CDR3 spells CASSLGTDVEQFF. The CDR3 DNA is TGTGCCAGCAGCTTGGGGACAGACGTTGAGCAGTTCTTC.

The chain uses TRBV5-5 and TRBJ2-7, with D unresolved. This CDR3 region has 12 residues. The V gene's germline CDR1 is SGHKS and CDR2 YYEKEE (reference sequence). V dropped 0 bases and J dropped 6 bases, with 7 bases sitting between them. The CDR3 reads CASSLGLIEQYF. CDR3 coding DNA: TGTGCCAGCAGCTTGGGACTGATCGAGCAGTACTTC.

This clonotype was detected only a few times. This chain connects TRBV20-1 to TRBJ2-1; D may correspond to TRBD1 or TRBD2 (5 bases each). The CDR3 contains 16 residues. Per germline, CDR1 DFQATT and CDR2 SNEGSKA (reference sequence). Trimming removed 0 bases at V and 0 bases at J, with 12 bases between. The CDR3 loop reads CSARDRGGYSYNEQFF. The CDR3 DNA sequence: TGCAGTGCTAGAGATCGGGGCGGATACTCCTACAATGAGCAGTTCTTC.

The chain links TRBV2 to TRBJ2-5; D uncertain. The CDR3 contains 13 residues. V lost 7 bases and J lost 4, with 13 bases in between. Germline V lookup: CDR1 SNHLY, CDR2 FYNNEI. This chain's CDR3 is CASKSTSGETQYF. Here the CDR3 DNA reads TGTGCCAGCAAAAGCACCTCTGGAGAGACCCAGTACTTC. Full variable domain (missing parts from reference TRBV2 and TRBJ2-5): EPEVTQTPSHQVTQMGQEVILRCVPISNHLYFYWYRQILGQKVEFLVSFYNNEISEKSEIFDDQFSVERPDGSNFTLKIRSTKLEDSAMYFCASKSTSGETQYFGPGTRLLVL.

The V call is TRBV7-2, the J call TRBJ2-5; D may be TRBD2 (6 bases). This CDR3 spans 14 amino acids. V was trimmed by 3 bases and J by 4 bases, leaving 12 bases between them. CDR1 and CDR2 (germline): SGHTA, FQGNSA. The DNA of the CDR3 is TGTGCCAGCAGCTTGGGGGGATTACTAGAGACCCAGTACTTC. Translating gives CASSLGGLLETQYF. The complete variable domain, with remaining parts taken from reference TRBV7-2 and TRBJ2-5, reads GAGVSQSPSNKVTEKGKDVELRCDPISGHTALYWYRQSLGQGLEFLIYFQGNSAPDKSGLPSDRFSAERTGGSVSTLTIQRTQQEDSAVYLCASSLGGLLETQYFGPGTRLLVL.

The chain carries TRBV5-1 and TRBJ2-5; D not resolved. The J call may be wrong; the DNA end is better matched by TRBJ2-1. This CDR3 region has 11 residues. Germline V CDR1 and CDR2: SGHRS, YFSETQ. CDR3 bases: TGCGCCAGCAAGGGATCCCATGAGCAGTTCTTC. Translation: CASKGSHEQFF.

This chain connects TRBV29-1 to TRBJ2-7; perhaps D is TRBD1 or TRBD2 (7 bases each). The V end was cut by 3 bases, the J end by 7 bases, with 19 bases between. The CDR3 has 14 residues. CDR1 SQVTM and CDR2 ANQGSEA come from the germline V gene. The CDR3 nucleotides read TGCAGCGTTGATCCCCCAGGGGGAGGGGATGAGCAGTACTTC. Residues: CSVDPPGGGDEQYF.

This clonotype was seen only a few times. The chain is built from TRBV7-2 and TRBJ2-5, with D unclear. Germline CDR1 SGHTA, CDR2 FQGNSA. The CDR3 has 16 residues. V shed 5 bases and J shed 0 bases, with 16 bases lying between them. CDR3 residues: CASSHRAEEYQETQYF. CDR3 DNA sequence: TGTGCCAGCAGCCACCGGGCAGAAGAGTACCAAGAGACCCAGTACTTC.

This clonotype was seen a few times. The chain combines TRBV10-3 with TRBJ2-7; possibly TRBD2 for D (6 bases). V lost 2 bases to trimming and J lost 1 base, with 21 bases between them. The germline V gene has CDR1 ENHRY and CDR2 SYGVKD. The CDR3 runs to 18 residues. The CDR3 bases are TGTGCCATCAGTGAGATCGGTGGGAACAACGGGGGTTCCTACGAGCAGTACTTC. Translation: CAISEIGGNNGGSYEQYF.

This clonotype was recorded a few times. The CDR3 reads CASRMAGGRETQYF. Here the CDR3 DNA reads TGTGCCAGCAGGATGGCGGGAGGGCGAGAGACCCAGTACTTC. J is TRBJ2-5 and V is TRBV2; 9 bases fit TRBD2. Looked up from germline, CDR1 is SNHLY and CDR2 is FYNNEI. There are 14 residues in the CDR3. The V gene end was trimmed by 6 bases and the J gene end by 4 bases; junction bases not matched to a gene: 6.

J is TRBJ2-4 and V is TRBV29-1; 9 bases fit TRBD2. V shed 4 bases and J 1 base; nucleotides not matched to a gene: 2. The CDR3 has 14 amino acids. Germline V CDR1 and CDR2: SQVTM, ANQGSEA. CDR3 loop: CSVGGTSAKNIQYF. The CDR3 DNA sequence: TGCAGCGTTGGTGGGACTAGCGCCAAAAACATTCAGTACTTC. The full variable domain, its missing parts supplied by reference TRBV29-1 and TRBJ2-4, is SAVISQKPSRDICQRGTSLTIQCQVDSQVTMMFWYRQQPGQSLTLIATANQGSEATYESGFVIDKFPISRPNLTFSTLTVSNMSPEDSSIYLCSVGGTSAKNIQYFGAGTRLSVL.

The chain joins TRBV7-2 to TRBJ1-2; 7 nucleotides line up with TRBD1. Germline-derived CDR1 and CDR2 are SGHTA and FQGNSA. Trimming cost V 2 bases and J 2 bases; bases outside gene matches: 8. The CDR3 has 16 residues. The CDR3 DNA follows: TGTGCCAGCAGCTTAAGGTGGGGACAGCTCAACTATGGCTACACCTTC. Its protein is CASSLRWGQLNYGYTF.

Notes on this clonotype: One end of the junction varies from germline; a read error may be responsible. The chain couples TRBV7-7 to TRBJ2-2; D is unresolved. Germline V gives CDR1 SSHAT, CDR2 FNYEAQ (reference sequence). The CDR3 is 14 amino acids. The CDR3 DNA reads as TGTGCTAGCAGCTCCCAAAGTCGACCCGGGGAGCTGTTTTTT. Translation gives CASSSQSRPGELFF.

This clonotype was detected a few times. V usage is TRBV4-3 and J usage is TRBJ1-1, with 9 bases that match TRBD1. CDR3 length: 14 amino acids. CDR1 and CDR2 from the germline V gene are LGHNA and YSLEER. V was pared by 3 bases and J by 5 bases, with 4 bases of the junction left unmatched. The DNA for the CDR3 is TGCGCCAGCAGCCACGGACAGGGGATTACTGAAGCTTTCTTT. It codes for CASSHGQGITEAFF.

Only a few counts were recorded for this clonotype. V usage is TRBV28 and J usage is TRBJ2-3, with D perhaps matching TRBD2 (7 bases). The CDR3 sequence is 15 residues long. Germline loops: CDR1 MDHEN, CDR2 SYDVKM. The V end was cut by 3 bases, the J end by 5 bases, with 15 bases between. As DNA, the CDR3 is TGTGCCAGCAGTTTTCGGACAGCGGGGAAAGATACGCAGTATTTT. This encodes CASSFRTAGKDTQYF.